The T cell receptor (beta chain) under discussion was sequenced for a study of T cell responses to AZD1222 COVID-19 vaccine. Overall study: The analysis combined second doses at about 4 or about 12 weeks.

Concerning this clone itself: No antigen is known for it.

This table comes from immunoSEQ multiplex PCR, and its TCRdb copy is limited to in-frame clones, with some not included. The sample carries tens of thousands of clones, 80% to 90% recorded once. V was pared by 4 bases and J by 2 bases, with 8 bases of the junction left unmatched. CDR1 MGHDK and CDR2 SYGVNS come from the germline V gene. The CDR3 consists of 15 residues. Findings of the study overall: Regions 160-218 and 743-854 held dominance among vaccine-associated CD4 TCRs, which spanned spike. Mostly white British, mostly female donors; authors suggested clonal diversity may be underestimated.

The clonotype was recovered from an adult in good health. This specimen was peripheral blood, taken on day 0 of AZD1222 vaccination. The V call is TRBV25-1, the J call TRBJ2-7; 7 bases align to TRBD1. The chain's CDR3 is CASSALGTEAYEQYF. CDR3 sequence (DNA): TGTGCCAGCAGTGCCCTCGGGACAGAAGCCTACGAGCAGTACTTC.